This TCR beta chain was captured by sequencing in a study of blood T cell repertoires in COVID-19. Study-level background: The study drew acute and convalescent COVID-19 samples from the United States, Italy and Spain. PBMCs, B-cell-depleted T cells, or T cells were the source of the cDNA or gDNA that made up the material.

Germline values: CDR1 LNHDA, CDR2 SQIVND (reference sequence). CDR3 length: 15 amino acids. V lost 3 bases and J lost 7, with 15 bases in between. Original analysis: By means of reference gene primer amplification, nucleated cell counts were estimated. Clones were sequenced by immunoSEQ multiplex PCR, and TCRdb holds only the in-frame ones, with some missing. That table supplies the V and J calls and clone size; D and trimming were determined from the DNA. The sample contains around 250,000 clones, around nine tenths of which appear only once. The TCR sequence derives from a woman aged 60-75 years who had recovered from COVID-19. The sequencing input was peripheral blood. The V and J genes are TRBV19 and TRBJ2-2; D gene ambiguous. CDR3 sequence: CASSMVAGRGGELFF. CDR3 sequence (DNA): TGTGCCAGTAGTATGGTCGCCGGAAGAGGCGGGGAGCTGTTTTTT.